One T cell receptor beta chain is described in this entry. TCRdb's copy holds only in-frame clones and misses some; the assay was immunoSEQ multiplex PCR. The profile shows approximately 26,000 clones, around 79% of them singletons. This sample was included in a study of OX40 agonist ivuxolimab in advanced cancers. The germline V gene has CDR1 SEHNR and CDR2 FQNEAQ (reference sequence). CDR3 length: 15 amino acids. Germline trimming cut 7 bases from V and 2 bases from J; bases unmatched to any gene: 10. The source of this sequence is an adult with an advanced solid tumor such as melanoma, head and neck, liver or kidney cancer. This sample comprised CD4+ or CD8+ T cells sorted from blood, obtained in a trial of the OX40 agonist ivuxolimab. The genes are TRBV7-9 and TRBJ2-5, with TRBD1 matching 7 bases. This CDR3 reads CASTQGDSLQETQYF. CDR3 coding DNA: TGTGCCAGCACCCAAGGGGACAGCCTACAAGAGACCCAGTACTTC.